The 9 T cell receptor beta chains given below trace back to one sample, sequenced in a study of blood T cell repertoires in COVID-19 (dated by TCRdb to 2020 to 2021). Libraries were constructed by the immunoSEQ multiplex PCR assay. Held by TCRdb, this immuneACCESS table contains in-frame sequences only and omits some clones. Under half of the omission traces to an unresolved V gene where checked; the cause of the rest is unknown. The sample table lists 150,000 to 200,000 clones, about four fifths of them with a count of one. The ten largest clones capture 8% to 9.5% of the sample. The sample comprised peripheral blood. These TCRs come from a woman in her 70s with acute or convalescent COVID-19.

The chain links TRBV7-9 to TRBJ2-5; 7 bases are a match to TRBD2. J gave up 0 bases and V 0 bases, and 1 base lay outside the gene matches. This CDR3 comprises 15 residues. Looked up from germline, CDR1 is SEHNR and CDR2 is FQNEAQ (reference sequence). The CDR3 coding sequence is TGTGCCAGCAGCTTAGCTCTAGCGGACCAAGAGACCCAGTACTTC. Amino acids: CASSLALADQETQYF.

This sequence joins TRBV7-2 and TRBJ2-5; 11 positions agree with TRBD1. The CDR3 contains 15 residues. The germline gives CDR1 SGHTA, CDR2 FQGNSA. V was pared by 1 base and J by 5 bases, with 3 bases of the junction left unmatched. The CDR3, as DNA: TGTGCCAGCAGCTTAGGGACAGGGGGCAGGGAGACCCAGTACTTC. This codes for CASSLGTGGRETQYF.

The chain links TRBV30 to TRBJ1-1; 7 bases align to TRBD1. CDR1 and CDR2 (germline): GTSNPN, SVGIG (reference sequence). This CDR3 spans 12 amino acids. V lost 5 bases, J lost 8 bases, and 8 bases stayed unmatched. CDR3 bases: TGTGCCTGGGGTCGGACAGGACCGGAAGCTTTCTTT. It codes for CAWGRTGPEAFF.

The gene calls are TRBV2 and TRBJ2-3; D perhaps matches TRBD2 (6 bases). Germline CDR1 reads SNHLY; CDR2 reads FYNNEI. CDR3 length equals 14 residues. With 6 bases removed from V and 2 bases from J, the gap between germline ends came to 12 bases. DNA of the CDR3: TGTGCCAGCAGGGAGACTAGTTCCACAGATACGCAGTATTTT. Its protein is CASRETSSTDTQYF.

The V call is TRBV2, the J call TRBJ2-3; TRBD2 matches 8 bases. The CDR3 extends over 15 amino acids. V was pared by 5 bases and J by 2 bases, with 6 bases of the junction left unmatched. Germline lookup yields CDR1 SNHLY and CDR2 FYNNEI. The CDR3 is CASSLSGGYTDTQYF. CDR3 bases: TGTGCCAGCAGTTTAAGCGGGGGATACACAGATACGCAGTATTTT.

The chain combines TRBV24-1 with TRBJ2-1; 14 nucleotides match TRBD2. Germline CDR1 reads KGHDR; CDR2 reads SFDVKD. The CDR3 sequence is 17 residues long. J lost 4 bases, V lost 4 bases, and 5 bases had no gene match. CDR3: CATSDPGLAGGYNEQFF. The CDR3 DNA reads as TGTGCCACCAGTGACCCAGGACTAGCGGGAGGTTACAATGAGCAGTTCTTC.

The CDR3 is CATSDQGTSGRALHEQFF. CDR3 coding DNA: TGTGCCACCAGTGATCAGGGGACTAGCGGGAGGGCCCTGCATGAGCAGTTCTTC. The rearrangement uses TRBV24-1 and TRBJ2-1, with 16 bases fitting TRBD2. The CDR3 is 18 amino acids. V lost 3 bases to trimming and J lost 8 bases; unmatched junction nucleotides: 9. CDR1 and CDR2 (germline): KGHDR, SFDVKD.

This chain connects TRBV2 to TRBJ2-6, with a possible D match to TRBD2 (5 bases). The CDR3 length is 14 residues. V was shortened by 4 bases and J by 3 bases, with 7 bases between the two germline ends. Germline loops: CDR1 SNHLY, CDR2 FYNNEI. CDR3 residues: CASSGGYGANVLTF. Written as DNA, the CDR3 is TGTGCCAGCAGTGGAGGGTATGGGGCCAACGTCCTGACTTTC.

This chain connects TRBV5-1 to TRBJ1-1, with D possibly matching TRBD1 (5 bases). Trimming cost V 4 bases and J 0 bases, with 13 bases left between them. Germline V gene data show CDR1 as SGHRS and CDR2 as YFSETQ. CDR3 length: 15 residues. Written as DNA, the CDR3 is TGCGCCAGCAGCCGGAGGACGGGGGTGAACACTGAAGCTTTCTTT. Translating gives CASSRRTGVNTEAFF.